This T cell receptor (beta chain) was documented in a study of response to subunit inactivated influenza vaccine. Germline V gene sequence: CDR1 SGHVS, CDR2 FQNEAQ. The CDR3 spans 14 residues. Unmatched junction bases numbered 5, after V lost 5 bases and J lost 3 bases. One entry per CDR3 protein, called by TCRdb with MiXCR from the RT-PCR reads. This sample has hundreds of thousands of distinct CDR3 sequences; 10% to 12% occur once, and the top ten carry approximately 11%. This clonotype was recorded a few times. These data are also associated with another study on T cells expressing NK-cell markers. Per that study: TCR beta cDNA was made by 5'RACE template switching with UMIs.

The chain recombines TRBV7-8 with TRBJ2-7; 9 nucleotides align to TRBD1. The sample consisted of PBMCs from blood, taken on the day of vaccination. The receptor was isolated from a man aged 50 or older who received an inactivated influenza vaccine. The CDR3 loop reads CASSQGTGIYEQYF. CDR3 bases: TGTGCCAGCAGCCAAGGGACAGGGATCTACGAGCAGTACTTC.